The rows below give T cell receptor beta chains drawn from one sample of a study of cytomegalovirus exposure and HLA in healthy donors. Assay used: immunoSEQ multiplex PCR; TCRdb lists only in-frame clones, some missing. The data contain 100,000 to 120,000 clones, roughly 87% of them singletons. Material: PBMCs. These receptor sequences come from a woman aged 18-29 years in good health and CMV-seronegative. CDR3s include the opening cysteine and the closing phenylalanine or tryptophan. Fields, in order: J gene, V gene, D gene, clone size, CDR3 DNA, CDR3 protein. A D gene is named only where the DNA matches it firmly. Rows may omit the clone size; those that give it use once, few, many or a size class.

>TRBJ1-2|TRBV7-2|TRBD1|.
TGTGCCAGCAGCATCGACAGGGTCTATGGCTACACCTTC
CASSIDRVYGYTF
>TRBJ2-7|TRBV19|TRBD2|.
TGTGCCAGTACCCCAAGCGGGAGGTCCAACGAGCAGTACTTC
CASTPSGRSNEQYF
>TRBJ2-5|TRBV7-2|TRBD1|.
TGTGCCAGCAGCCTTAATACAGGGGGTAAGGCCCAGTACTTC
CASSLNTGGKAQYF
>TRBJ2-5|TRBV27|.|.
TGTGCCAGCAGTTCGCAAGAGACCCAGTACTTC
CASSSQETQYF
>TRBJ1-1|TRBV6-5|.|.
TGTGCCAGCAGTTACTCGAGGGGGACTGAAGCTTTCTTT
CASSYSRGTEAFF
>TRBJ1-3|TRBV4-3|.|once
TGCGCCAGCAGCCAAGTAACGGAGGACCCTGGAAACACCATATATTTT
CASSQVTEDPGNTIYF
>TRBJ1-1|TRBV4-3|.|once
TGCGCCAGCAGCCAAGACAGGGACACTGAAGCTTTCTTT
CASSQDRDTEAFF
>TRBJ2-7|TRBV15|TRBD2|.
TGTGCCACCAGCGCTGGGGACGGGGGGTCCAACGAGCAGTACTTC
CATSAGDGGSNEQYF
>TRBJ1-5|TRBV2|.|.
TGTGCCAGCAGAACGGGGTACGGCAATCAGCCCCAGCATTTT
CASRTGYGNQPQHF
>TRBJ1-2|TRBV7-9|.|.
TGTGCCAGCAGCTCCCTGTTGGGGGCAGGGGGCTACACCTTC
CASSSLLGAGGYTF
>TRBJ1-1|TRBV4-3|.|.
TGCGCCAGCAGCCAAACAAGTCCGTCGCGCGGAGGCACTGAAGCTTTCTTT
CASSQTSPSRGGTEAFF
>TRBJ2-5|TRBV9|.|once
TGTGCCAGCAGTCCCCTCGAGGCAGCCGAACAAGAGACCCAGTACTTC
CASSPLEAAEQETQYF
>TRBJ2-7|TRBV27|TRBD1|.
TGTGCCACTAAACCGGGACAGGGGGCCGACGAGCAGTACTTC
CATKPGQGADEQYF
>TRBJ2-2|TRBV7-2|.|.
TGTGCCAGCAGCTTTGGGCTCATCAACGGGGAGCTGTTTTTT
CASSFGLINGELFF
>TRBJ1-2|TRBV6-5|TRBD1|.
TGTGCCAGCAGTCTCCCAGGGACAGGGGGTTTCTACACCTTC
CASSLPGTGGFYTF
>TRBJ1-1|TRBV28|.|.
TGTGCCAGCAACTATCAGGGCGGCACTGAAGCTTTCTTT
CASNYQGGTEAFF
>TRBJ1-1|TRBV10-3|TRBD1|.
TGTGCCATCAGTGAGCTCCAACAGGGGGCGGCCGAAGCTTTCTTT
CAISELQQGAAEAFF
>TRBJ2-5|TRBV5-1|TRBD2|.
TGCGCCAGCAGCCTCTGGACTAGCGGGAGTGAGACCCAGTACTTC
CASSLWTSGSETQYF
>TRBJ2-1|TRBV6-5|TRBD2|.
TGTGCCAGCAGTTACTCGGCGGGAGGGCCGGTGAATGAGCAGTTCTTC
CASSYSAGGPVNEQFF
>TRBJ2-7|TRBV7-2|.|.
TGTGCCAGCTCACCTCAGATTTCCTACGAGCAGTACTTC
CASSPQISYEQYF
>TRBJ1-4|TRBV6-1|.|once
TGTGCCAGCAGCTTACAGGGTGATGAAAAACTGTTTTTT
CASSLQGDEKLFF
>TRBJ1-1|TRBV6-4|.|.
TGTGCCAGCAGTGCCTTCAGGGGAACTGAAGCTTTCTTT
CASSAFRGTEAFF
>TRBJ2-5|TRBV7-2|.|.
TGTGCCAGCAGCTTAGCGCGGGGACTTTGGACGGAGACCCAGTACTTC
CASSLARGLWTETQYF
>TRBJ1-2|TRBV5-1|TRBD1|.
TGCGCCAGCAGCCGGGACAGAAACTATGGCTACACCTTC
CASSRDRNYGYTF
>TRBJ2-7|TRBV4-3|TRBD1|.
TGCGCCAGCAGCCAATCCGTGACAGGGGAGAACGAGCAGTACTTC
CASSQSVTGENEQYF
>TRBJ2-2|TRBV5-1|.|.
TGCGCCAGCAGCTTGGACAGGGTCTCCGGGGAGCTGTTTTTT
CASSLDRVSGELFF
>TRBJ2-1|TRBV7-3|.|.
TGTGCCAGCAGCTTACCCGGGGACAATGAGCAGTTCTTC
CASSLPGDNEQFF
>TRBJ2-1|TRBV27|TRBD1|once
TGTGCCAGCAGCGATCTACAGGGGGATGAGCAGTTCTTC
CASSDLQGDEQFF
>TRBJ2-7|TRBV30|TRBD1|.
TGTGCCTGGAGTCAAGGGGACAGCTACGAGCAGTACTTC
CAWSQGDSYEQYF
>TRBJ1-6|TRBV29-1|.|.
TGCAGCGTTTCGCAGGGGTTCGGTTCACCCCTCCACTTT
CSVSQGFGSPLHF
>TRBJ2-7|TRBV25-1|.|.
TGTGCCAGCAGTGTTAGGGGCTCCGACGAGCAGTACTTC
CASSVRGSDEQYF
>TRBJ2-7|TRBV5-4|.|.
TGTGCCAGCAGCCAAGGGGGGGGCGAGCAGTACTTC
CASSQGGGEQYF
>TRBJ1-2|TRBV7-9|.|.
TGTGCCAGCAGCTTAGGGCAGATCTATGGCTACACCTTC
CASSLGQIYGYTF
>TRBJ1-2|TRBV25-1|.|.
TGTGCCAGCACATCAGGGTACGGCTACACCTTC
CASTSGYGYTF
>TRBJ2-5|TRBV9|.|.
TGTGCCAGCAGCGTAGAGAAGGGGGAGACCCAGTACTTC
CASSVEKGETQYF
>TRBJ1-2|TRBV27|TRBD1|.
TGTGCCAGCAGTTTACGGGGGACAGGGCTCAACTATGGCTACACCTTC
CASSLRGTGLNYGYTF
>TRBJ1-2|TRBV6-5|TRBD1|.
TGTGCCAGCAGTTACCTAGGGGGCAAACGGCGGTATGGCTACACCTTC
CASSYLGGKRRYGYTF
>TRBJ1-1|TRBV16|.|.
TGTGCCAGCAGCCAATATGGTACAGGGCGAACTGAAGCTTTCTTT
CASSQYGTGRTEAFF
>TRBJ2-1|TRBV4-1|.|once
TGCGCCAGCAGCCAAGACCAGGTAAATGAGCAGTTCTTC
CASSQDQVNEQFF
>TRBJ1-5|TRBV9|TRBD1|.
TGTGCCAGCAGCGTAGGGGGGACAGGGGCCCTAGGGCCCCAGCATTTT
CASSVGGTGALGPQHF
>TRBJ1-5|TRBV18|TRBD1|.
TGTGCCAGCTCACAGGGACAGGCGGAGATCATGCCCCAGCATTTT
CASSQGQAEIMPQHF
>TRBJ2-5|TRBV6-5|TRBD2|.
TGTGCTATTAGCGGGGGCAGGGAGACCCAGTACTTC
CAISGGRETQYF
>TRBJ2-3|TRBV11-3|.|.
TGTGCCAGCAGCTTGACGGGAACAGATACGCAGTATTTT
CASSLTGTDTQYF
>TRBJ2-7|TRBV19|.|.
TGTGCCAGTAGCTCTCCCGGCGGTTTCTCCTCCTACGAGCAGTACTTC
CASSSPGGFSSYEQYF
>TRBJ1-5|TRBV30|TRBD1|.
TGTGCCTGGAGTGTACAGGGGTATCGAAATCAGCCCCAGCATTTT
CAWSVQGYRNQPQHF
>TRBJ2-1|TRBV27|.|.
TGTGCCAGCAGTTTATCGGGAGGAACTCCCTACTACAATGAGCAGTTCTTC
CASSLSGGTPYYNEQFF
>TRBJ2-5|TRBV11-1|TRBD1|medium-sized
TGTGCCAGCAGCCTTTGGGACAGGGCCCAAGAGACCCAGTACTTC
CASSLWDRAQETQYF
>TRBJ1-2|TRBV6-1|TRBD1|once
TGTGCCAGCAGTGATCGACAGGGGGGGAGCTACACCTTC
CASSDRQGGSYTF
>TRBJ1-1|TRBV12-5|TRBD1|.
TGTGCTAGTGGTTCGCCCCCGGACAGGAAGGCTTTCTTT
CASGSPPDRKAFF
>TRBJ1-5|TRBV2|TRBD1|.
TGTGCCAGCAGGACAGGGGGCAATCAGCCCCAGCATTTT
CASRTGGNQPQHF
>TRBJ1-2|TRBV9|TRBD1|once
TGTGCCAGCAGCGTAGCCCAGACAGGGAGCGGCTACACCTTC
CASSVAQTGSGYTF
>TRBJ2-2|TRBV10-3|TRBD2|.
TGTGCCATCAGTGAGAACGGAGCGGGGGGGCCTAACACCGGGGAGCTGTTTTTT
CAISENGAGGPNTGELFF
>TRBJ1-1|TRBV6-7|.|.
TGTCCCAGCACCCAAGGTCGGGGTTCCGGAACTGAAGCTTTCTTT
CPSTQGRGSGTEAFF
>TRBJ2-3|TRBV11-1|.|.
TGTGCCAGCAGCGCAGTTACAAGCACAGATACGCAGTATTTT
CASSAVTSTDTQYF
>TRBJ2-5|TRBV18|.|.
TGTGCCAGCTCACCGGGAGGGGGCCAAGAGACCCAGTACTTC
CASSPGGGQETQYF
>TRBJ1-2|TRBV5-3|TRBD1|.
TGTGCCAGAAGCTTGCCCACAGGGGGCGTTTTGGTACGATCCTATGGCTACACCTTC
CARSLPTGGVLVRSYGYTF
>TRBJ2-7|TRBV19|TRBD1|.
TGTGCCAGTAGTATAAGACAGGGAACCTACGAGCAGTACTTC
CASSIRQGTYEQYF
>TRBJ1-2|TRBV13|.|.
TGTGCCAGCAGCACCGCCGGAGTTATGTCATATGGCTACACCTTC
CASSTAGVMSYGYTF
>TRBJ1-1|TRBV5-5|.|.
TGTGCCAGCAGCTCGGGGGAGGCAGCTTTCTTT
CASSSGEAAFF
>TRBJ1-1|TRBV7-9|.|.
TGTGCCAGCAGACTACAGGGAAGGGACACTGAAGCTTTCTTT
CASRLQGRDTEAFF